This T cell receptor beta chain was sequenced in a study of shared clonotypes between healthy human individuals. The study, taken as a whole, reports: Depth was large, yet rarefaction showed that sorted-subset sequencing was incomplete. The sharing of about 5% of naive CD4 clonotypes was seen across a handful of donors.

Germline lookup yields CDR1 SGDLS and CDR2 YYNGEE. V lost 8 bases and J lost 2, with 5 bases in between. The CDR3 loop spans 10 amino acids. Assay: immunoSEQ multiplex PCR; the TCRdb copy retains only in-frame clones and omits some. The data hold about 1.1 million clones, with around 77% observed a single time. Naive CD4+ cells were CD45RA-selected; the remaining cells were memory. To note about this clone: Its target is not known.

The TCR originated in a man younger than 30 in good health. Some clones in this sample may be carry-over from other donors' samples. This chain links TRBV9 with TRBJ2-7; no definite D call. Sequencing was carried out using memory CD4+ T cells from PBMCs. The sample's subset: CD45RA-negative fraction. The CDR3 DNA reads TGTGCCAGTACTCCCTACGAGCAGTACTTC. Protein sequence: CASTPYEQYF. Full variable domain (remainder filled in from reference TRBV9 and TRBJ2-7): DSGVTQTPKHLITATGQRVTLRCSPRSGDLSVYWYQQSLDQGLQFLIQYYNGEERAKGNILERFSAQQFPDLHSELNLSSLELGDSALYFCASTPYEQYFGPGTRLTVT.